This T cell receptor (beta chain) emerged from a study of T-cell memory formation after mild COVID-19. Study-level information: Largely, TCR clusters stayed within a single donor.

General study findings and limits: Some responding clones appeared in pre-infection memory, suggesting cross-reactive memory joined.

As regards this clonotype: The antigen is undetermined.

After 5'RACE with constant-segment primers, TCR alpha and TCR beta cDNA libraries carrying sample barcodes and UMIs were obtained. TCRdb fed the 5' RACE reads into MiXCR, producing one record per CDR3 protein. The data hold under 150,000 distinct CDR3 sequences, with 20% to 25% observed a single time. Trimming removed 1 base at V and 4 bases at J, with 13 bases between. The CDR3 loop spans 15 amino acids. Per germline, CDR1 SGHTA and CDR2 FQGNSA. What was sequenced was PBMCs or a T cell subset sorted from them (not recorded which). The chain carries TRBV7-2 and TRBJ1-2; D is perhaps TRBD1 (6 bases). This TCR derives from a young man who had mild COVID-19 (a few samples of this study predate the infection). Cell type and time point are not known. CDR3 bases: TGTGCCAGCAGCTTAGGTCCGGGGGCGACCTATGGCTACACCTTC. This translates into CASSLGPGATYGYTF.